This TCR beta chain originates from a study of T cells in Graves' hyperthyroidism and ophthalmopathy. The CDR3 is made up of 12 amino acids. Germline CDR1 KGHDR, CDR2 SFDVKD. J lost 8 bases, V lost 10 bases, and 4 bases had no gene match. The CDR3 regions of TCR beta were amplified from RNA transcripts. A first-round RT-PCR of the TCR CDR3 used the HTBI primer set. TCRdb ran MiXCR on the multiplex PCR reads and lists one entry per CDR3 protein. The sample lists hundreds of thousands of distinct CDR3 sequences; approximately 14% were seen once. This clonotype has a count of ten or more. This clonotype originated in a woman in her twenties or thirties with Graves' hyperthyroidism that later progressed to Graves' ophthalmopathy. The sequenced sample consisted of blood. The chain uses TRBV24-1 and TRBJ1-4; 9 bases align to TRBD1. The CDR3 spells CATGQGDEKLFF. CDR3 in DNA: TGTGCCACGGGACAGGGTGACGAAAAACTGTTTTTT.